These 26 T cell receptor beta chains came from one sample sequenced in a study of graft-versus-host responses after intestinal transplantation. Some clones are missing from TCRdb's copy, which holds only in-frame ones; the method was immunoSEQ multiplex PCR. The table shows about 90,000 clones, with 90% to 95% occurring only once. For these receptors, no antigen is known. The sample here was unstimulated CD8+ T cells sorted from spleen or lymph node cells, taken before intestinal transplant. All receptors come from a human donor who received an intestinal transplant.

The chain is built from TRBV6-1 and TRBJ2-7; the match to TRBD2 covers 10 bases. The CDR3 consists of 16 residues. With V trimmed by 2 bases and J by 6 bases, 10 bases remained unmatched. Germline loops: CDR1 MNHNS, CDR2 SASEGT. In DNA, the CDR3 is TGTGCCAGCAGTGAACCCCCACGGACTAGCGGCCGCGAGCAGTACTTC. This codes for CASSEPPRTSGREQYF.

The V gene is TRBV10-2, the J gene TRBJ2-7; 8 nucleotides agree with TRBD2. CDR3 size: 14 residues. Trimming cost V 4 bases and J 0 bases; bases outside gene matches: 2. From germline, CDR1 is WSHSY and CDR2 SAAADI. CDR3 nucleotides: TGCGCCAGCAGTGCCGGGACTAGCTCCTACGAGCAGTACTTC. It encodes CASSAGTSSYEQYF.

This sequence joins TRBV2 and TRBJ2-1; 9 bases fit TRBD2. Germline assignment: CDR1 SNHLY and CDR2 FYNNEI. The V gene end was trimmed by 5 bases and the J gene end by 3 bases; junction bases not matched to a gene: 8. This CDR3 has 16 amino acids. The CDR3 DNA sequence: TGTGCCAGCAGTCCCGAAGTAGCGGGGGTCTACAATGAGCAGTTCTTC. The encoded protein is CASSPEVAGVYNEQFF.

This chain uses TRBV13 with TRBJ2-3, with D possibly matching TRBD2 (6 bases). The germline V gene encodes CDR1 PRHDT and CDR2 FYEKMQ (reference sequence). Trimming stripped 0 bases from V and 1 base from J, with 8 bases between. The CDR3 is 15 amino acids. DNA of the CDR3: TGTGCCAGCAGCTTAGGGCGGGGCCGCACAGATACGCAGTATTTT. It yields the protein CASSLGRGRTDTQYF.

V and J are TRBV27 and TRBJ1-4, with D possibly being TRBD1 (5 bases). CDR1 is MNHEY, CDR2 SMNVEV, per germline (reference sequence). Trimming took off 3 bases at V and 5 bases at J, with 10 bases between the two ends. The CDR3 has 14 amino acids. CDR3 DNA: TGTGCCAGCAGTTTTTCCACAGGAAATGAAAAACTGTTTTTT. Protein: CASSFSTGNEKLFF.

The chain recombines TRBV28 with TRBJ2-5; 7 bases fit TRBD2. Matching the DNA end better, TRBJ2-7 makes the J call doubtful. The CDR3 runs to 15 residues. CDR1 is MDHEN and CDR2 is SYDVKM in the germline V gene. CDR3 amino acids: CASSLYAGVAYEQYF. CDR3 DNA: TGTGCCAGCAGTTTGTACGCGGGAGTGGCCTACGAGCAGTACTTC.

CDR3 protein: CASSQSHTGGDYGYTF. The CDR3 region has the DNA TGCGCCAGCAGCCAAAGCCACACAGGGGGCGACTATGGCTACACCTTC. The chain carries TRBV4-3 and TRBJ1-2; 9 bases are shared with TRBD1. The V gene's germline CDR1 is LGHNA and CDR2 YSLEER. The CDR3 loop spans 16 amino acids. V trimming: 2 bases; J trimming: 3 bases; junction bases outside the gene matches: 7.

The chain has TRBV6-6 and TRBJ2-1, with a possible D match to TRBD2 (5 bases). Trimming took 0 bases from V and 1 from J, leaving 10 bases between them. The V gene's germline CDR1 is MNHNY and CDR2 SVGAGI (reference sequence). This CDR3 has 16 amino acids. CDR3 DNA sequence: TGTGCCAGCAGTTACTCCATCCGGGGTTCCTACAATGAGCAGTTCTTC. Encoded protein: CASSYSIRGSYNEQFF.

The chain combines TRBV28 with TRBJ1-2; D may be TRBD1 (6 bases). The CDR3 runs 15 residues. Trimming removed 5 bases at V and 0 bases at J, with 13 bases between. CDR1 and CDR2 from the germline V gene are MDHEN and SYDVKM. The CDR3: CASSVPDRSNYGYTF. The CDR3 nucleotides are TGTGCCAGCAGTGTTCCGGACAGATCTAACTATGGCTACACCTTC.

V gene TRBV9 combines with J gene TRBJ1-1; D may be TRBD1 (6 bases). V lost 3 bases, J lost 11 bases, and 17 bases lay in between. The CDR3 runs 13 residues. Per the germline V gene, CDR1 is SGDLS and CDR2 is YYNGEE. CDR3 nucleotide sequence: TGTGCCAGCAGCGCGTACGACAGGTATGAGGCTTTCTTT. It is translated as CASSAYDRYEAFF.

The rearrangement uses TRBV7-6 and TRBJ2-5; D is possibly TRBD1 (6 bases). The CDR3 runs 15 residues. Trimming pared 1 base from V and 7 bases from J, leaving 16 bases between. Germline CDR1 reads SGHVS; CDR2 reads FNYEAQ. The CDR3 DNA reads TGTGCCAGCAGCTTAGTGGACAGCGACGAAGGGACCCAGTACTTC. Protein: CASSLVDSDEGTQYF.

V usage is TRBV12-5 and J usage is TRBJ1-2; 11 bases map to TRBD1. The CDR3 extends over 14 amino acids. V dropped 5 bases and J dropped 8; count of bases not matched to a gene: 7. Per the germline V gene, CDR1 is LGHNT and CDR2 is FRNRAP. In DNA form, the CDR3 reads TGTGCTAGTGGTAAACAGGACAGGGGGCGCGGCTACACCTTC. Translating it yields CASGKQDRGRGYTF.

The chain links TRBV7-2 to TRBJ1-2, with no clear D. The V end lost 3 bases, the J end lost 2 bases, and 10 bases lay between the germline ends. This CDR3 has 14 residues. Germline lookup yields CDR1 SGHTA and CDR2 FQGNSA. The CDR3 DNA sequence: TGTGCCAGCAGCTTCTGGCCGTCCAACTATGGCTACACCTTC. This sequence encodes CASSFWPSNYGYTF.

The chain employs TRBV7-2 and TRBJ2-7; D might be TRBD1 (5 bases). V was clipped by 5 bases and J by 1 base, with 12 bases between them. This CDR3 comprises 14 residues. CDR1 is SGHTA, CDR2 FQGNSA, per germline. CDR3 in amino acids: CASSESTGSYEQYF. The CDR3 DNA sequence: TGTGCCAGCAGCGAATCTACAGGTTCCTACGAGCAGTACTTC.

This clone was observed a few times. The CDR3 DNA sequence: TGTGCCAGTAGACGCGACGACAGTCCTAACTATGGCTACACCTTC. Translation: CASRRDDSPNYGYTF. The V and J genes are TRBV19 and TRBJ1-2; possibly TRBD1 for D (5 bases). V shed 6 bases and J shed 0 bases, with 14 bases lying between them. CDR3 length equals 15 residues. CDR1 and CDR2 (germline): LNHDA, SQIVND (reference sequence).

A note on this clone: At one of its ends the junction is not consistent with the germline gene, which may arise from a read error. The chain links TRBV4-1 to TRBJ2-7, with 11 bases identical to TRBD1. The CDR3 spans 14 residues. Germline values: CDR1 MGHRA, CDR2 YSYEKL. The chain's CDR3 is CASSQTDRGHEQYF. For the CDR3, the DNA is TGCGCTAGCAGCCAAACGGACAGGGGGCATGAGCAGTATTTC.

The genes are TRBV5-6 and TRBJ1-6, with D possibly TRBD1 on 5 matching bases. V lost 2 bases, J lost 10 bases, and 13 bases lay in between. The CDR3 covers 14 residues. Germline CDR1 SGHDT, CDR2 YYEEEE. The CDR3: CASSFGEGRSPLHF. CDR3 bases: TGTGCCAGCAGCTTCGGGGAGGGACGGTCACCCCTCCACTTT.

The chain couples TRBV4-2 to TRBJ1-1; TRBD1 might be the D (6 bases). Germline CDR1 reads LGHNA; CDR2 reads YNFKEQ. CDR3 size: 13 residues. Trimming cost V 8 bases and J 5 bases, with 15 bases left between them. This CDR3 is CASLGGRGTEAFF. The CDR3 nucleotides read TGTGCCAGCTTGGGGGGGCGTGGTACTGAAGCTTTCTTT.

The V call is TRBV7-6, the J call TRBJ2-3; TRBD2 agrees at 11 bases. The CDR3 runs 16 residues. Trimming at V came to 0 bases and at J to 2 bases, leaving 1 base not matched to a gene. CDR1 and CDR2 (germline): SGHVS, FNYEAQ. Here the CDR3 reads CASSLASGRATDTQYF. The CDR3, as DNA: TGTGCCAGCAGCTTAGCTAGCGGGAGGGCCACAGATACGCAGTATTTT.

This clone was observed once. The rearrangement links TRBV27 to TRBJ2-1; D not certain. There are 15 residues in the CDR3. Germline values: CDR1 MNHEY, CDR2 SMNVEV (reference sequence). V was trimmed by 6 bases and J by 0 bases, leaving 12 bases between them. The CDR3 nucleotides read TGTGCCAGCAGGTGGGCCCAGAACTCCTACAATGAGCAGTTCTTC. It encodes CASRWAQNSYNEQFF.

The chain employs TRBV6-1 and TRBJ2-7; TRBD1 agrees at 7 bases. The V gene end was trimmed by 1 base and the J gene end by 0 bases; junction bases not matched to a gene: 6. This CDR3 spans 16 amino acids. Germline loops: CDR1 MNHNS, CDR2 SASEGT. The CDR3 protein is CASSEEGDRSSYEQYF. For the CDR3, the DNA is TGTGCCAGCAGTGAAGAGGGGGACAGAAGCTCCTACGAGCAGTACTTC.

In its sample, this clone was seen once. J is TRBJ2-7 and V is TRBV7-9; the D gene is possibly TRBD1 (6 bases). Germline V CDR1 and CDR2: SEHNR, FQNEAQ (reference sequence). The CDR3 runs to 14 residues. The germline V and J ends were trimmed by 4 bases and 2 bases, with 12 bases remaining between them. Written as DNA, the CDR3 is TGTGCCAGCAGCTATACAGGGAAAACCTACGAGCAGTACTTC. Protein: CASSYTGKTYEQYF.

The sample holds a few counts of this clone. This sequence joins TRBV2 and TRBJ1-1; D gene ambiguous. V was shortened by 8 bases and J by 1 base, with 11 bases between the two germline ends. This CDR3 is built from 13 residues. In germline, CDR1 is SNHLY, CDR2 FYNNEI. The DNA for the CDR3 is TGTGCCAGCGGGGAGGACCCGAACACTGAAGCTTTCTTT. It encodes CASGEDPNTEAFF. The full variable domain, rest sourced from reference TRBV2 and TRBJ1-1, is EPEVTQTPSHQVTQMGQEVILRCVPISNHLYFYWYRQILGQKVEFLVSFYNNEISEKSEIFDDQFSVERPDGSNFTLKIRSTKLEDSAMYFCASGEDPNTEAFFGQGTRLTVV.

This chain links TRBV5-4 with TRBJ2-7; 7 positions agree with TRBD1. The CDR3 has 15 amino acids. J gave up 6 bases and V 4 bases, and 13 bases lay outside the gene matches. Germline V gene data show CDR1 as SGHNT and CDR2 as YYREEE (reference sequence). CDR3 region: CASSDTGTAAGEQYF. CDR3 coding DNA: TGTGCCAGCAGCGATACCGGGACAGCGGCTGGCGAGCAGTACTTC.

The rearrangement links TRBV9 to TRBJ2-1; 10 bases match TRBD1. Germline-derived CDR1 and CDR2 are SGDLS and YYNGEE. Losses at the gene ends were 0 bases for V and 6 bases for J; bases not matched to a gene: 3. This CDR3 spans 15 amino acids. This CDR3 is CASSVAGQGINEQFF. CDR3 bases: TGTGCCAGCAGCGTAGCGGGACAGGGGATCAATGAGCAGTTCTTC.

Here the CDR3 DNA reads TGTGCCAGTAGTATGCGACAGGGGGCTAACTATGGCTACACCTTC. Its translation: CASSMRQGANYGYTF. The genes are TRBV19 and TRBJ1-2, with 9 bases lining up with TRBD1. The J segment lost 0 bases and the V segment lost 3 bases, leaving 2 bases of the junction unmatched. Per the germline V gene, CDR1 is LNHDA and CDR2 is SQIVND (reference sequence). This CDR3 is built from 15 residues.